A single sample is the source of the 8 T cell receptor beta chains below, sequenced in a study of monozygotic twins with inflammatory bowel disease. TCRdb re-called the 5' RACE reads and shows each CDR3 protein once, DNA omitted. This sample's clone table lists approximately 210,000 distinct CDR3 sequences. The sequenced sample was blood. The receptors were gathered from a human donor with ulcerative colitis or Crohn's disease, or a healthy co-twin of an affected twin (not recorded which).

The genes are TRBV5-6 and TRBJ1-6; TCRdb gives TRBD1 as the D gene, but with no DNA this cannot be confirmed. Germline V CDR1 and CDR2: SGHDT, YYEEEE. The CDR3 runs 14 residues. The CDR3 reads CASSLPGPQSPLHF.

The chain carries TRBV6-6 and TRBJ2-7; TCRdb's D call of TRBD1 is untestable without DNA. This CDR3 is 14 amino acids long. Germline V gene lookup returns CDR1 MNHNY and CDR2 SVGAGI (reference sequence). The CDR3 loop reads CASSPTTATYEQYF.

The genes are TRBV23-1 and TRBJ2-6; absent DNA, TCRdb's TRBD1 call cannot be checked. TRBV23-1 is an ORF, with its function uncertain. CDR3 size: 16 residues. The CDR3 is CASLGAMDSGANVLTF.

The CDR3 sequence: CASSPLPGGTMPNTEAFF. The rearrangement uses TRBV11-1 and TRBJ1-1. Germline CDR1 reads SGHAT; CDR2 reads FQDESV (reference sequence). The length of the CDR3 is 18 residues.

V is TRBV5-1 and J is TRBJ2-1; checking the TCRdb D call of TRBD2 is not possible without DNA. The CDR3 loop spans 15 amino acids. Germline V gene lookup returns CDR1 SGHRS and CDR2 YFSETQ. CDR3 residues: CASSLGTTFYNEQFF.

The genes are TRBV7-2 and TRBJ2-7; TCRdb designates TRBD2, a call that cannot be tested without DNA. The V gene's germline CDR1 is SGHTA and CDR2 FQGNSA. The CDR3 contains 15 residues. The CDR3: CASSILTSGSYEQYF.

The V call is TRBV11-3, the J call TRBJ2-3; TCRdb's D call, TRBD2, is unchecked because there is no DNA. This CDR3 has 13 amino acids. Germline-derived CDR1 and CDR2 are SGHNT and YENEEA. CDR3 amino acids: CASSLEAPDTQYF.

CDR3 residues: CASSPPLGGPTF. The rearrangement links TRBV6-5 to TRBJ2-3; TCRdb proposes TRBD2, but this gene call is untestable without DNA. Germline V gene lookup returns CDR1 MNHEY and CDR2 SVGAGI. The CDR3 is 12 residues long.